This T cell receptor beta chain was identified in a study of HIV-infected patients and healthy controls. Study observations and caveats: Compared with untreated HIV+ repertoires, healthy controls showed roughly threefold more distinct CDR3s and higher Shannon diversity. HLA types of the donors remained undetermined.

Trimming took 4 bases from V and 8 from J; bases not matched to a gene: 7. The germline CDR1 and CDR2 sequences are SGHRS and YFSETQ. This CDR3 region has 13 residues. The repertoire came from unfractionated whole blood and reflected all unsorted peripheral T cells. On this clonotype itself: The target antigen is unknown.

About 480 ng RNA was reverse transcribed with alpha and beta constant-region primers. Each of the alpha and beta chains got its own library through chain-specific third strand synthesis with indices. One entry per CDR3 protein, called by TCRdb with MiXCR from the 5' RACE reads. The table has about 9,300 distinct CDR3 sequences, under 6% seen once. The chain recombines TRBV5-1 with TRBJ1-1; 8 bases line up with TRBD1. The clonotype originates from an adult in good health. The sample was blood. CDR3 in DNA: TGCGCCAGCAGCCGGATCGGACAGGGCGAAGCTTTCTTT. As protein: CASSRIGQGEAFF. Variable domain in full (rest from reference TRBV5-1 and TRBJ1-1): KAGVTQTPRYLIKTRGQQVTLSCSPISGHRSVSWYQQTPGQGLQFLFEYFSETQRNKGNFPGRFSGRQFSNSRSEMNVSTLELGDSALYLCASSRIGQGEAFFGQGTRLTVV.